These T cell receptor beta chains were read from a single sample in a study of T cell repertoires in cytomegalovirus infection. Each CDR3 protein is one row after TCRdb ran MiXCR on the reads. The sample has around 550,000 distinct CDR3 sequences, around 27% seen once; the top ten hold 13%. Sequencing was carried out using PBMCs. These receptors originate from a human donor in good health (CMV status not recorded). Some clones in this sample may be carry-over from other donors' samples. Each CDR3 is given with its conserved first and last residue. The order of the fields is J gene, D gene, clone size, V gene, CDR3 protein, CDR3 DNA. A D gene is named only where the DNA matches it firmly. Rows give clone size only sometimes, using once, few, many, or a class for an expanded clone.

TRBJ2-1,TRBD2,many,TRBV7-9,CASTPAWAGDSNEQFF,TGTGCCAGCACCCCTGCATGGGCGGGAGACTCAAATGAGCAGTTCTTC
TRBJ1-1,-,many,TRBV27,CASSAKGVNTEAFF,TGTGCCAGCAGTGCGAAGGGGGTGAACACTGAAGCTTTCTTT
TRBJ2-2,TRBD2,many,TRBV7-2,CASSQDSGRVNTGELFF,TGTGCCAGCAGCCAAGACAGCGGGAGGGTTAACACCGGGGAGCTGTTTTTT
TRBJ1-1,-,few,TRBV5-1,CASSSYMNTEAFF,TGCGCCAGCAGCTCCTACATGAACACTGAAGCTTTCTTT
TRBJ2-1,TRBD2,many,TRBV7-2,CASSFGGGGLAGGNKQFF,TGTGCCAGCAGCTTCGGGGGCGGCGGACTAGCGGGGGGTAATAAGCAGTTCTTC
TRBJ2-6,-,few,TRBV24-1,CATSSDAPGANVLTF,TGTGCCACCAGTAGTGACGCTCCTGGGGCCAACGTCCTGACTTTC
TRBJ1-6,-,few,TRBV7-2,CASTMGRHLNSPLHF,TGTGCCAGCACCATGGGGAGACACCTGAATTCACCCCTCCACTTT
TRBJ2-3,TRBD1,few,TRBV6-5,CASGDSDRGVTDTQYF,TGTGCCAGTGGAGACTCGGACAGGGGAGTAACAGATACGCAGTATTTT
TRBJ1-2,TRBD1,-,TRBV5-1,CASSLGTGYYGYTF,TGCGCCAGCAGCTTGGGGACAGGCTACTATGGCTACACCTTC
TRBJ2-4,TRBD2,-,TRBV18,CASSPGGGSGIVNIQYF,TGTGCCAGCTCACCCGGGGGAGGCAGCGGGATCGTAAACATTCAGTACTTC
TRBJ2-1,TRBD2,-,TRBV19,CASSLLAGALVDEQFF,TGTGCCAGTAGTCTGCTAGCGGGAGCGTTAGTGGATGAGCAGTTCTTC
TRBJ1-2,TRBD1,-,TRBV6-2/TRBV6-3,CASSETGGLNGYTF,TGTGCCAGCAGCGAGACAGGGGGCTTAAACGGCTACACCTTC
TRBJ2-5,TRBD2,-,TRBV29-1,CSVATSGRRETQYF,TGCAGCGTTGCGACTAGCGGGAGAAGAGAGACCCAGTACTTC
TRBJ2-1,TRBD1,-,TRBV12-3/TRBV12-4,CASSFRSGQGANEQFF,TGTGCCAGCAGTTTTCGGTCGGGACAGGGGGCTAATGAGCAGTTCTTC
TRBJ1-1,-,few,TRBV10-3,CAISETPGSLNTEAFF,TGTGCCATCAGTGAGACTCCAGGGAGCTTGAACACTGAAGCTTTCTTT
TRBJ2-1,-,-,TRBV6-4,CASSDFDRSSYNEQFF,TGTGCCAGCAGTGACTTCGACAGGAGCTCCTACAATGAGCAGTTCTTC
TRBJ1-1,TRBD1,few,TRBV28,CASSFPGQGWTEAFF,TGTGCCAGCAGTTTCCCCGGACAGGGGTGGACTGAAGCTTTCTTT
TRBJ2-5,-,many,TRBV7-3,CASSLTAAPGETQYF,TGTGCCAGCAGCTTAACCGCAGCCCCGGGGGAGACCCAGTACTTC
TRBJ1-4,-,-,TRBV28,CASKGKGGGANEKLFF,TGTGCCAGCAAGGGGAAAGGAGGCGGAGCTAATGAAAAACTGTTTTTT
TRBJ2-1,-,-,TRBV2,CASSDTGRDISYNEQFF,TGTGCCAGCAGTGACACGGGGCGGGACATATCCTACAATGAGCAGTTCTTC
TRBJ2-5,-,-,TRBV6-2/TRBV6-3,CASSYLLGHQVETQYF,TGTGCCAGCAGTTACCTTCTTGGACACCAAGTGGAGACCCAGTACTTC
TRBJ2-1,-,-,TRBV11-3,CASSPQGGGPNEQFF,TGTGCCAGCAGCCCACAAGGGGGAGGGCCCAATGAGCAGTTCTTC
TRBJ2-1,-,few,TRBV10-3,CAISEFQGPYNEQFF,TGTGCCATCAGTGAATTCCAGGGACCCTACAATGAGCAGTTCTTC
TRBJ2-1,TRBD1,few,TRBV25-1,CASSKQGAGYNEQFF,TGTGCCAGCAGTAAACAGGGGGCTGGGTACAATGAGCAGTTCTTC